The source of this T cell receptor (beta chain) is a study of CD8 T cells in ankylosing spondylitis (dated by TCRdb to about 2017). Some background on the complete study: The study set out to find disease-linked TCR variants by profiling T cell receptor beta repertoires in ankylosing spondylitis patients and healthy donors. The whole study cohort included 90 to 120 healthy donors and some 27 ankylosing spondylitis patients. Peripheral blood was sampled, and synovial fluid was also collected from ankylosing spondylitis patients.

Remarks on this clonotype: There is no known antigen for this receptor. Base-call qualities are not available, and no considerably larger clone is one nucleotide away.

The investigation overall reported the following: According to the report, matched synovial fluid samples from ankylosing spondylitis patients were significantly enriched for the disease-linked clones. The disease-linked clones had a CD8+ phenotype and were found at relatively low frequencies in peripheral blood. A TCR beta motif made up of eight highly homologous amino acid variants appeared to be characteristic of blood from ankylosing spondylitis patients. Some motif variants had previously been reported in the synovial fluid and blood of reactive arthritis patients, which suggests shared mechanisms of disease initiation.

Sequencing relied on an Illumina HiSeq 2500. Quantitative 5'-RACE with molecular barcodes was the method used to prepare the TCR beta libraries. The paper's processing steps were these. Disease-linked TCR variants were identified with a new computational method built on a probabilistic model of VDJ rearrangement. The raw public reads went through TCRdb reprocessing: fastp at Q25, MiXCR clone calling, in-frame beta chains kept. Merged by CDR3 protein, the rows form single entries marked with the most common genes and DNA. These V and J calls are TCRdb output, not the study's own analysis. The sample records hundreds of thousands of distinct CDR3 sequences, about 11% of which are singletons. The ten top clones hold around 0.51% of the sample. Trimming leaves V shorter by 1 base and J shorter by 8 bases, with the junction holding 5 bases beyond the gene matches. CDR3 length: 13 amino acids, cysteine to phenylalanine. The retained sequence is limited to the CDR3, 39 bases, with the frame set at the first base. The CDR1 and CDR2 encoded by the germline V gene (reference sequence) are DFQATT and SNEGSKA.

The sample comprised blood, either unsorted or a sorted T cell fraction (not recorded which). This sequence was found in a male donor with ankylosing spondylitis. The V gene is TRBV20-1 and the J gene is TRBJ2-3; a stretch of 8 junction bases matches TRBD1. The DNA sequence is TGCAGTGCTAGAGCGACAGGGGACGCTACGCAGTATTTT. Translation gives CSARATGDATQYF.